This T cell receptor (beta chain) was identified in a study of cytotoxic CD8 clonotypes in ibrutinib-treated CLL. J lost 2 bases, V lost 6 bases, and 10 bases had no gene match. Germline V gene lookup returns CDR1 SQVTM and CDR2 ANQGSEA. This CDR3 region has 14 residues. Sequencing was performed with immunoSEQ multiplex PCR; in TCRdb, only in-frame clones are kept and a portion is missing. Of fewer than 90,000 clones listed, 70% to 90% were seen once; the top ten hold approximately 5.4%. This material consisted of PBMCs, taken before ibrutinib treatment. This receptor was taken from a human donor with chronic lymphocytic leukemia. The chain carries TRBV29-1 and TRBJ2-7; TRBD1 matches 7 bases. Here the CDR3 reads CSVWGTGDPYEQYF. Here the CDR3 DNA reads TGCAGCGTGTGGGGAACAGGGGATCCCTACGAGCAGTACTTC.